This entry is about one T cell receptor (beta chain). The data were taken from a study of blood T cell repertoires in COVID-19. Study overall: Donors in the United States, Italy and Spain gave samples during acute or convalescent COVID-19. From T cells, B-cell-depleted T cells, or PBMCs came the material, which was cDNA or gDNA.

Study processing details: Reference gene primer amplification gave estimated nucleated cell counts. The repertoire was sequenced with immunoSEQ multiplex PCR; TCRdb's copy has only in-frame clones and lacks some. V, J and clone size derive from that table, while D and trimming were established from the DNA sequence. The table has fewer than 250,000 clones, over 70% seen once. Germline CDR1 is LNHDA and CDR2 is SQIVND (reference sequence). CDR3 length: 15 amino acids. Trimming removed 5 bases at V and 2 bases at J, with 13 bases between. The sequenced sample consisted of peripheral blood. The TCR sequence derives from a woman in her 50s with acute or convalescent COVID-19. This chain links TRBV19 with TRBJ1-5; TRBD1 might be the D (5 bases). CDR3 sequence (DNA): TGTGCCAGTAGTGACCAGGGTGGGGGCAATCAGCCCCAGCATTTT. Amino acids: CASSDQGGGNQPQHF.